This entry lists 23 T cell receptor beta chains sequenced from one sample in a study of T cell changes during pregnancy in multiple sclerosis. Sequencing used immunoSEQ multiplex PCR; TCRdb keeps in-frame clones, though not all of them. The profile shows some 37,000 clones, roughly 92% of them singletons. Sequences were derived from CD4+ T cells from peripheral blood mononuclear cells, sampled before pregnancy. The receptor set was obtained from a female donor with multiple sclerosis, enrolled in a pregnancy study.

The genes are TRBV30 and TRBJ2-7; perhaps TRBD1 as D (6 bases). The CDR3 is 13 residues long. V lost 3 bases and J 9 bases, leaving 18 bases between the germline ends. The germline V gene has CDR1 GTSNPN and CDR2 SVGIG (reference sequence). CDR3 protein: CAWRPTGLNGQYF. The CDR3 bases are TGTGCCTGGAGACCTACAGGGTTGAACGGGCAGTACTTC.

V and J are TRBV19 and TRBJ2-3; 8 bases are shared with TRBD2. The CDR3 contains 16 residues. Germline CDR1 reads LNHDA; CDR2 reads SQIVND (reference sequence). The J segment lost 3 bases and the V segment lost 3 bases, leaving 8 bases of the junction unmatched. CDR3 loop: CASSIRLAGRTDTQYF. In DNA form, the CDR3 reads TGTGCCAGTAGTATCCGGCTAGCGGGCCGGACAGATACGCAGTATTTT.

CDR3 bases: TGTGCCAGCAGCCTCGTCCTGTCCGAGCAGTACTTC. Amino acid sequence: CASSLVLSEQYF. V is TRBV7-8 and J is TRBJ2-7, with D uncertain. Germline CDR1 reads SGHVS; CDR2 reads FQNEAQ. V shed 5 bases and J shed 6 bases, with 11 bases lying between them. This CDR3 is built from 12 residues. The full variable domain, with the rest looked up from reference TRBV7-8 and TRBJ2-7, is GAGVSQSPRYKVAKRGQDVALRCDPISGHVSLFWYQQALGQGPEFLTYFQNEAQLDKSGLPSDRFFAERPEGSVSTLKIQRTQQEDSAVYLCASSLVLSEQYFGPGTRLTVT.

The genes are TRBV11-2 and TRBJ2-2; 7 nucleotides agree with TRBD1. Looked up from germline, CDR1 is SGHAT and CDR2 is FQNNGV. This CDR3 is built from 16 residues. Trimming cost V 5 bases and J 0 bases; bases outside gene matches: 6. The CDR3 sequence is CASSLFGTANTGELFF. The CDR3 coding sequence is TGTGCCAGCAGCCTTTTTGGGACAGCGAACACCGGGGAGCTGTTTTTT.

This chain links TRBV6-5 with TRBJ2-1; tentatively, D is TRBD2 (6 bases). CDR1 MNHEY and CDR2 SVGAGI come from the germline V gene. The CDR3 sequence is 15 residues long. V gave up 7 bases and J gave up 6 bases, with 19 bases separating them. The CDR3 region is CASTLNGSPVNEQFF. The CDR3 coding sequence is TGTGCCAGCACCCTAAACGGGAGCCCCGTCAATGAGCAGTTCTTC.

This rearrangement joins TRBV7-8 to TRBJ1-1, with unresolved D. This CDR3 spans 14 amino acids. V shed 3 bases and J shed 5 bases, with 13 bases lying between them. Germline V gene sequence: CDR1 SGHVS, CDR2 FQNEAQ. The DNA of the CDR3 is TGTGCCAGCAGCTTGGGCTCCCGTTGGACTGAAGCTTTCTTT. Its protein is CASSLGSRWTEAFF.

This chain links TRBV14 with TRBJ2-1; TRBD2 matches 11 bases. V trimming: 0 bases; J trimming: 4 bases; junction bases outside the gene matches: 11. The CDR3 is 19 residues long. Germline V gene data show CDR1 as SGHDN and CDR2 as FVKESK. CDR3 in amino acids: CASSQELLKTSGAYNEQFF. The CDR3 nucleotides read TGTGCCAGCAGCCAAGAATTATTAAAGACTAGCGGGGCTTACAATGAGCAGTTCTTC.

This chain joins TRBV2 and TRBJ1-4; 10 nucleotides agree with TRBD1. CDR3 length equals 14 residues. Trimming at V came to 6 bases and at J to 10 bases, leaving 8 bases not matched to a gene. Germline V gives CDR1 SNHLY, CDR2 FYNNEI. This CDR3 reads CASRGQGPGGKLFF. The CDR3 DNA follows: TGTGCCAGCAGGGGACAGGGGCCAGGGGGAAAACTGTTTTTT. The full variable domain, completed using reference TRBV2 and TRBJ1-4, is EPEVTQTPSHQVTQMGQEVILRCVPISNHLYFYWYRQILGQKVEFLVSFYNNEISEKSEIFDDQFSVERPDGSNFTLKIRSTKLEDSAMYFCASRGQGPGGKLFFGSGTQLSVL.

The chain uses TRBV6-6 and TRBJ1-5; a weak D match, TRBD1 (6 bases). The CDR3 length is 16 residues. The germline gives CDR1 MNHNY, CDR2 SVGAGI (reference sequence). The V end was cut by 2 bases, the J end by 6 bases, with 17 bases between. This CDR3 reads CASSYKQGGHSQPQHF. The CDR3 bases are TGTGCCAGCAGTTACAAACAGGGCGGGCATAGTCAGCCCCAGCATTTT.

The rearrangement uses TRBV5-1 and TRBJ1-4, with 7 nucleotides matching TRBD1. CDR1 and CDR2 from the germline V gene are SGHRS and YFSETQ. The J segment lost 5 bases and the V segment lost 0 bases, leaving 4 bases of the junction unmatched. The CDR3 contains 15 residues. The CDR3 loop reads CASSLDGTANEKLFF. In DNA form, the CDR3 reads TGCGCCAGCAGCTTGGACGGGACAGCAAATGAAAAACTGTTTTTT.

The chain combines TRBV20-1 with TRBJ2-3; a weak D match, TRBD2 (5 bases). The CDR3 is made up of 11 amino acids. Germline values: CDR1 DFQATT, CDR2 SNEGSKA (reference sequence). The V and J ends lost 1 base and 7 bases respectively, with 6 bases between them. The CDR3 bases are TGCAGTGCTAGAGCGGGGAATACGCAGTATTTT. As protein: CSARAGNTQYF.

The J gene is TRBJ2-2, the V gene TRBV5-1; D remains unclear. CDR3 size: 13 residues. The ends were cut back, 0 bases at V and 6 bases at J, with 6 bases in the middle. The germline CDR1 and CDR2 sequences are SGHRS and YFSETQ. CDR3 in amino acids: CASSLAVSGELFF. Written as DNA, the CDR3 is TGCGCCAGCAGCTTGGCGGTTTCCGGGGAGCTGTTTTTT.

V gene TRBV11-2 combines with J gene TRBJ1-2, with a tentative D call TRBD1 (6 bases). The CDR3 has 15 amino acids. Germline lookup yields CDR1 SGHAT and CDR2 FQNNGV. Trimming cost V 5 bases and J 6 bases, with 19 bases left between them. The CDR3 reads CASSLRTGTRDGYTF. As DNA, the CDR3 is TGTGCCAGCAGCCTCCGAACAGGGACGCGGGATGGCTACACCTTC.

This clone occurred a few times. This rearrangement joins TRBV11-2 to TRBJ1-2, with TRBD1 as a possible D gene (6 bases). Trimming removed 4 bases from V and 4 bases from J, with 13 bases in between. The length of the CDR3 is 14 residues. Germline V gene sequence: CDR1 SGHAT, CDR2 FQNNGV. The CDR3 protein is CASSSPGTLYGYTF. The CDR3 DNA follows: TGTGCCAGCAGCTCCCCCGGGACACTCTATGGCTACACCTTC.

The rearrangement joins TRBV5-1 to TRBJ1-3, with a weak D call TRBD1 (6 bases). This CDR3 is 21 amino acids long. Germline values: CDR1 SGHRS, CDR2 YFSETQ. Trimming shortened V by 1 base and J by 0 bases, and 26 bases separated the two germline ends. The CDR3, as DNA: TGCGCCAGCAGCTTGTTTGGCGCGACCCAGGGGTCTTCATCCTCTGGAAACACCATATATTTT. Its protein product is CASSLFGATQGSSSSGNTIYF.

This chain links TRBV18 with TRBJ2-6; possible D gene TRBD1, 6 bases. The germline V and J ends were trimmed by 5 bases and 0 bases, with 11 bases remaining between them. This CDR3 comprises 16 residues. CDR1 and CDR2 (germline): KGHSH, LQKENI. For the CDR3, the DNA is TGTGCCAGCTCAGCGGACAGCCGCTCTGGGGCCAACGTCCTGACTTTC. Translation: CASSADSRSGANVLTF.

The chain is built from TRBV5-1 and TRBJ2-7; 13 positions match TRBD2. V trimming: 4 bases; J trimming: 0 bases; junction bases outside the gene matches: 4. The CDR3 totals 16 residues. Germline CDR1 and CDR2: SGHRS and YFSETQ. In DNA, the CDR3 is TGCGCCAGCAGCCTAGGGACTAGCGGGAACTCCTACGAGCAGTACTTC. Translated: CASSLGTSGNSYEQYF. The entire variable domain, with the rest obtained from reference TRBV5-1 and TRBJ2-7, is as follows: KAGVTQTPRYLIKTRGQQVTLSCSPISGHRSVSWYQQTPGQGLQFLFEYFSETQRNKGNFPGRFSGRQFSNSRSEMNVSTLELGDSALYLCASSLGTSGNSYEQYFGPGTRLTVT.

The chain employs TRBV30 and TRBJ2-2, with D tentatively TRBD1 (6 bases). CDR1 GTSNPN and CDR2 SVGIG come from the germline V gene (reference sequence). Trimming pared 2 bases from V and 5 bases from J, leaving 15 bases between. This CDR3 is 15 amino acids long. CDR3 in amino acids: CAWSRPGTLTGELFF. The DNA for the CDR3 is TGTGCCTGGAGTAGACCCGGGACACTTACCGGGGAGCTGTTTTTT. The full variable domain, completed using reference TRBV30 and TRBJ2-2, is SQTIHQWPATLVQPVGSPLSLECTVEGTSNPNLYWYRQAAGRGLQLLFYSVGIGQISSEVPQNLSASRPQDRQFILSSKKLLLSDSGFYLCAWSRPGTLTGELFFGEGSRLTVL.

The gene calls are TRBV5-4 and TRBJ2-3; 7 nucleotides agree with TRBD2. CDR1 is SGHNT and CDR2 is YYREEE in the germline V gene (reference sequence). V lost 4 bases, J lost 2 bases, and 10 bases stayed unmatched. This CDR3 has 16 residues. The CDR3 spells CASSPASSGHTDTQYF. Written as DNA, the CDR3 is TGTGCCAGCAGCCCAGCCTCTAGCGGCCACACAGATACGCAGTATTTT.

The table lists this clone with a few counts. V gene TRBV7-9 combines with J gene TRBJ1-1, with TRBD1 matching over 8 bases. This CDR3 is 13 amino acids long. The V segment lost 8 bases and the J segment 4 bases; nucleotides outside the gene matches: 6. CDR1 is SEHNR and CDR2 is FQNEAQ in the germline V gene (reference sequence). CDR3 sequence (DNA): TGTGCCAGCGGGACAGGAGTCTCCACTGAAGCTTTCTTT. Protein: CASGTGVSTEAFF.

The genes are TRBV6-5 and TRBJ1-3, with 7 bases fitting TRBD1. Germline CDR1 is MNHEY and CDR2 is SVGAGI. CDR3 length equals 15 residues. With V trimmed by 0 bases and J by 7 bases, 6 bases remained unmatched. CDR3 in amino acids: CASSYSRQGLNTIYF. CDR3 DNA: TGTGCCAGCAGTTACTCGCGACAGGGCCTTAACACCATATATTTT.

The CDR3 sequence is CASSLTGAGSGQDTQYF. The CDR3 coding sequence is TGCGCCAGCAGCCTAACAGGTGCAGGGTCAGGACAAGATACGCAGTATTTT. This chain uses TRBV5-1 with TRBJ2-3; D perhaps matches TRBD1 (5 bases). This CDR3 has 17 residues. Germline CDR1 and CDR2: SGHRS and YFSETQ. V was pared by 4 bases and J by 5 bases, with 23 bases between.

The genes are TRBV29-1 and TRBJ1-2, with D maybe TRBD1 (6 bases). Per the germline V gene, CDR1 is SQVTM and CDR2 is ANQGSEA. Trimming cost V 3 bases and J 7 bases, with 12 bases left between them. The CDR3 contains 12 residues. The chain's CDR3 is CSVEVGGAGYTF. CDR3 bases: TGCAGCGTTGAGGTGGGGGGGGCTGGCTACACCTTC.